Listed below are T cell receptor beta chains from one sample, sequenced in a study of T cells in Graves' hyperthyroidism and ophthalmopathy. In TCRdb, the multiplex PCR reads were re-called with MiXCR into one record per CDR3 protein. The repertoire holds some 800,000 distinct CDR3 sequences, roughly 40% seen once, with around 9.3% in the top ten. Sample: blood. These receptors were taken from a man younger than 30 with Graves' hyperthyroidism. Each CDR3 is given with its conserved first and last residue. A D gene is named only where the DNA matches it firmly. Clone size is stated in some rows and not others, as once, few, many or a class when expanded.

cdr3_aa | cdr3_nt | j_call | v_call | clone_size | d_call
CASSITRGGGELFF | TGTGCCAGCAGCATCACCAGGGGCGGCGGGGAGCTGTTTTTT | TRBJ2-2 | TRBV7-2 | - | -
CASSLNGASMNTEAFF | TGTGCCAGCAGCTTAAACGGGGCGAGCATGAACACTGAAGCTTTCTTT | TRBJ1-1 | TRBV7-2 | - | -
CASSYSGLSGEQYF | TGTGCCAGCAGTTACAGTGGGCTTTCTGGCGAGCAGTACTTC | TRBJ2-7 | TRBV6-6 | - | -
CASRRTVHLEKLFF | TGTGCCAGCCGCCGGACAGTCCATCTTGAAAAACTGTTTTTT | TRBJ1-4 | TRBV5-5 | few | -
CSVPGRGYTEAFF | TGCAGCGTGCCGGGACGAGGTTACACTGAAGCTTTCTTT | TRBJ1-1 | TRBV29-1 | many | -
CASSLQAANEKLFF | TGTGCCAGCAGCTTACAAGCCGCTAATGAAAAACTGTTTTTT | TRBJ1-4 | TRBV7-2 | many | -
CATSREKGLSGYEQYF | TGTGCCACCAGCAGGGAGAAGGGCCTCTCGGGTTACGAGCAGTACTTC | TRBJ2-7 | TRBV15 | - | -
CASEGAYSGAWSQPQHF | TGTGCCAGCGAGGGGGCGTACTCTGGGGCGTGGAGTCAGCCCCAGCATTTT | TRBJ1-5 | TRBV2 | - | TRBD1
CSAREGGGYGYTF | TGCAGTGCTAGAGAGGGAGGGGGCTATGGCTACACCTTC | TRBJ1-2 | TRBV20-1 | many | -
CASSPLGDPYEQYF | TGTGCCAGCAGCCCTCTTGGGGACCCCTACGAGCAGTACTTC | TRBJ2-7 | TRBV27 | - | -
CSARETATNEKLFF | TGCAGTGCTAGGGAGACAGCAACTAATGAAAAACTGTTTTTT | TRBJ1-4 | TRBV20-1 | - | -
CSARDPRVQETQYF | TGCAGTGCTAGAGATCCTCGGGTCCAAGAGACCCAGTACTTC | TRBJ2-5 | TRBV20-1 | many | -
CASRRGGDGTEAFF | TGCGCCAGCAGAAGAGGGGGAGATGGGACTGAAGCTTTCTTT | TRBJ1-1 | TRBV10-2 | many | -
CSVKGRNQPQHF | TGCAGCGTAAAGGGAAGGAATCAGCCCCAGCATTTT | TRBJ1-5 | TRBV29-1 | many | -
CSARPSNTEAFF | TGCAGCGCCCGCCCCTCGAACACTGAAGCTTTCTTT | TRBJ1-1 | TRBV29-1 | many | -
CASSDSPGVSSYEQYF | TGTGCCAGCAGCGATAGTCCGGGGGTGAGCTCCTACGAGCAGTACTTC | TRBJ2-7 | TRBV7-6 | few | -
CAAGTGDTEAFF | TGTGCCGCCGGGACAGGGGACACTGAAGCTTTCTTT | TRBJ1-1 | TRBV6-5 | - | TRBD1
CAISDLRGEKLFF | TGTGCCATCAGTGATTTAAGGGGTGAAAAACTGTTTTTT | TRBJ1-4 | TRBV10-3 | - | -
CASSQESRDGTQYF | TGTGCCAGCAGCCAAGAAAGCCGTGATGGGACCCAGTACTTC | TRBJ2-5 | TRBV7-9 | - | -
CSVGETGSYGYTF | TGCAGCGTTGGGGAGACAGGGAGCTATGGCTACACCTTC | TRBJ1-2 | TRBV29-1 | - | TRBD1
CASTGGPDIMAQYF | TGTGCCAGCACCGGGGGACCCGACATAATGGCCCAGTACTTC | TRBJ2-5 | TRBV5-6 | few | -
CASSLDGTGRRGAFF | TGTGCCAGCAGCTTGGATGGGACAGGGAGACGCGGAGCTTTCTTT | TRBJ1-1 | TRBV5-5 | few | TRBD1
CASLGVGSTNTGELFF | TGTGCCAGCCTCGGGGTGGGGTCCACGAACACCGGGGAGCTGTTTTTT | TRBJ2-2 | TRBV12-3/TRBV12-4 | few | -
CASSPTGLDTEAFF | TGTGCCAGCAGCCCCACAGGGTTGGACACTGAAGCTTTCTTT | TRBJ1-1 | TRBV7-9 | - | -
CASSRGLASNQFF | TGTGCCAGTAGTAGAGGACTAGCATCGAACCAGTTCTTC | TRBJ2-1 | TRBV19 | - | TRBD2
CATSRDRPFRAFF | TGTGCCACCAGCAGAGATCGACCTTTCAGAGCTTTCTTT | TRBJ1-1 | TRBV15 | many | -
CSVGGGQGFTEAFF | TGCAGCGTTGGGGGAGGACAGGGCTTCACTGAAGCTTTCTTT | TRBJ1-1 | TRBV29-1 | - | TRBD1
CASSGNTANTEAFF | TGTGCCAGCAGCGGAAATACAGCGAACACTGAAGCTTTCTTT | TRBJ1-1 | TRBV7-9 | many | -
CAISESEGSSGNTIYF | TGTGCCATCAGTGAGTCAGAAGGAAGCTCTGGAAACACCATATATTTT | TRBJ1-3 | TRBV10-3 | many | -
CSADRGNYGYTF | TGCAGTGCGGACAGGGGCAACTATGGCTACACCTTC | TRBJ1-2 | TRBV20-1 | many | TRBD1
CASSVSVPSYEQYF | TGTGCCAGCAGCGTTTCTGTACCTAGCTACGAGCAGTACTTC | TRBJ2-7 | TRBV9 | - | -
CASTPWGGGLMSTEAFF | TGTGCCAGCACCCCCTGGGGCGGGGGGCTAATGAGCACTGAAGCTTTCTTT | TRBJ1-1 | TRBV9 | - | -
CASSQERGSKATEAFF | TGTGCCAGCAGCCAAGAACGGGGGAGCAAGGCCACTGAAGCTTTCTTT | TRBJ1-1 | TRBV4-2 | - | -
CASSIAGDYYGYTF | TGTGCCAGTAGTATAGCAGGCGACTACTATGGCTACACCTTC | TRBJ1-2 | TRBV19 | many | -
CASSVDAGASGNTIYF | TGTGCCAGCAGCGTAGATGCAGGGGCTTCTGGAAACACCATATATTTT | TRBJ1-3 | TRBV9 | - | -
CASSFQNRDPISYTF | TGTGCCAGCAGCTTCCAGAACCGGGACCCGATTAGCTACACCTTC | TRBJ1-2 | TRBV7-2 | - | -
CASSYDIAYEQYF | TGTGCCAGCAGCTACGACATAGCTTACGAGCAGTACTTC | TRBJ2-7 | TRBV6-5 | - | -
CSVGLQTGGYEQYF | TGCAGCGTCGGTCTGCAGACAGGGGGTTATGAGCAGTACTTC | TRBJ2-7 | TRBV29-1 | few | TRBD1
CSARARSSEKLFF | TGCAGTGCTAGAGCACGGTCGAGTGAAAAACTGTTTTTT | TRBJ1-4 | TRBV20-1 | many | -
CSARDSRASSYNSPLHF | TGCAGTGCTAGAGATTCCAGGGCGAGCTCCTATAATTCACCCCTCCACTTT | TRBJ1-6 | TRBV20-1 | - | -
CASSPPGGAVETQYF | TGTGCCAGCAGCCCGCCGGGGGGGGCAGTAGAGACCCAGTACTTC | TRBJ2-5 | TRBV7-9 | - | TRBD2
CASRRRSGGNQPQHF | TGTGCCAGCAGGCGGAGGAGCGGGGGCAATCAGCCCCAGCATTTT | TRBJ1-5 | TRBV2 | many | -
CASRDRPGPAVETQYF | TGTGCCAGCAGAGACCGGCCGGGACCGGCGGTGGAGACCCAGTACTTC | TRBJ2-5 | TRBV2 | many | -
CASSFTGAHEQYF | TGTGCCAGCAGCTTCACAGGGGCCCACGAGCAGTACTTC | TRBJ2-7 | TRBV7-9 | many | TRBD1
CASRSPGGYSPLHF | TGTGCCAGCAGGAGCCCAGGGGGCTATTCACCCCTCCACTTT | TRBJ1-6 | TRBV7-9 | few | TRBD1
CASTPDPVYEQYF | TGTGCCAGCACCCCTGACCCTGTCTACGAGCAGTACTTC | TRBJ2-7 | TRBV6-1 | few | -
CSAHAGSYEQYF | TGCAGTGCTCACGCGGGATCCTACGAGCAGTACTTC | TRBJ2-7 | TRBV20-1 | - | -
CASSVLPGQGLLELFF | TGTGCCAGCAGCGTCCTCCCGGGACAGGGGCTTTTGGAGCTGTTTTTT | TRBJ2-2 | TRBV7-9 | few | TRBD1
CSAGHTGELFF | TGCAGCGCCGGCCACACCGGGGAGCTGTTTTTT | TRBJ2-2 | TRBV29-1 | - | -
CASSQGRTGSETQYF | TGTGCCAGCAGCCAAGGTCGGACCGGGTCCGAGACCCAGTACTTC | TRBJ2-5 | TRBV14 | - | -
CASRDTEDEQYF | TGTGCCAGCAGAGATACAGAGGACGAGCAGTACTTC | TRBJ2-7 | TRBV6-5 | - | -
CASWGTGNTEAFF | TGCGCCAGCTGGGGGACAGGGAACACTGAAGCTTTCTTT | TRBJ1-1 | TRBV5-1 | few | TRBD1
CASSFRPVSGNTIYF | TGTGCCAGCAGTTTCCGACCGGTCTCTGGAAACACCATATATTTT | TRBJ1-3 | TRBV7-2 | - | -
CASGLRDTQYF | TGTGCCAGTGGACTTCGGGATACGCAGTATTTT | TRBJ2-3 | TRBV19 | - | -
CSALRDRGPSEQYF | TGCAGCGCACTCCGGGACAGGGGGCCATCCGAGCAGTACTTC | TRBJ2-7 | TRBV29-1 | - | TRBD1